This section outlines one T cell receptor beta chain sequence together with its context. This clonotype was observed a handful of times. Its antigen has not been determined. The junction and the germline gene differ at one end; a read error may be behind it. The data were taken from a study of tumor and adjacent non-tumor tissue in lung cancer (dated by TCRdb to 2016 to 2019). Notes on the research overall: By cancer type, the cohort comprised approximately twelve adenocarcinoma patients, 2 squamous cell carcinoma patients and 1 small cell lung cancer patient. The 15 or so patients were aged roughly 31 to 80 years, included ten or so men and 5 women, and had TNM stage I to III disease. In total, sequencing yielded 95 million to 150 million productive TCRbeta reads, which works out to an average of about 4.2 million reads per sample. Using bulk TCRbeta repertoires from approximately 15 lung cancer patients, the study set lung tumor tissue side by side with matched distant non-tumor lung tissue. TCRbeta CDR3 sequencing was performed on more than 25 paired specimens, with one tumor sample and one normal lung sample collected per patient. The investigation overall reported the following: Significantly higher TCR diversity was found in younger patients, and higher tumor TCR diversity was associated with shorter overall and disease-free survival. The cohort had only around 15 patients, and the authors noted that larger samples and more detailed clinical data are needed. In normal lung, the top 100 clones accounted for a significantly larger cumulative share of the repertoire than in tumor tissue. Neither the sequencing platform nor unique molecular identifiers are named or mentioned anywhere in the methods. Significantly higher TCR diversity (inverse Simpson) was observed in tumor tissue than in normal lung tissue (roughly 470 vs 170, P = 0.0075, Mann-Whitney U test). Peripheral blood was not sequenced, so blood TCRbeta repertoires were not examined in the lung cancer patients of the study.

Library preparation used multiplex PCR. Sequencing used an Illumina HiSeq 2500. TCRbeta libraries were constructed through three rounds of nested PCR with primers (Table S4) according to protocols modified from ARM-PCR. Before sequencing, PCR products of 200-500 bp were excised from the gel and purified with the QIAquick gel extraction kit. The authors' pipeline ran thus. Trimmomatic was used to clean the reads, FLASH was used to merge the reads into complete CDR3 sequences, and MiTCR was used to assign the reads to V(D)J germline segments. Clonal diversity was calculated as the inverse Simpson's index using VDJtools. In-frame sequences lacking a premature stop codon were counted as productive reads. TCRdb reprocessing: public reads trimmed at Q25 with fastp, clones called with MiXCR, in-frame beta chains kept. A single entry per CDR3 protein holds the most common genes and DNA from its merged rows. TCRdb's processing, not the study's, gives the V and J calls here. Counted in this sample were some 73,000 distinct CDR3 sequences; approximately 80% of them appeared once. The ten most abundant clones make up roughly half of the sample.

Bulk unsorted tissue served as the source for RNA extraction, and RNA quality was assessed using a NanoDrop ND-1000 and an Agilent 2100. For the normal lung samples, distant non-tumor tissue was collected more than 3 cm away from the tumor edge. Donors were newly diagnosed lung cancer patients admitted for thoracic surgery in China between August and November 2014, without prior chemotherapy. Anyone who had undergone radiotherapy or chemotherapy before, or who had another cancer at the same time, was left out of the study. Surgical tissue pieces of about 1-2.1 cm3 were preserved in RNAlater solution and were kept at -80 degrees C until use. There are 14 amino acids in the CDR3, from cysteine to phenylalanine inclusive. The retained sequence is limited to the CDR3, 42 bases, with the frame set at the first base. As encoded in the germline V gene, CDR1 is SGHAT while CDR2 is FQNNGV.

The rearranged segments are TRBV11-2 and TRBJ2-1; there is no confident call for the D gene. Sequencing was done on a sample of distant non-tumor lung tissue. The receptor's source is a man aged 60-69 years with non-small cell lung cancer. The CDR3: CASSLVDQDNEQFF. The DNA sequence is TGTGCCAGCAGTTTAGTTGATCAGGACAATGAGCAGTTCTTC.